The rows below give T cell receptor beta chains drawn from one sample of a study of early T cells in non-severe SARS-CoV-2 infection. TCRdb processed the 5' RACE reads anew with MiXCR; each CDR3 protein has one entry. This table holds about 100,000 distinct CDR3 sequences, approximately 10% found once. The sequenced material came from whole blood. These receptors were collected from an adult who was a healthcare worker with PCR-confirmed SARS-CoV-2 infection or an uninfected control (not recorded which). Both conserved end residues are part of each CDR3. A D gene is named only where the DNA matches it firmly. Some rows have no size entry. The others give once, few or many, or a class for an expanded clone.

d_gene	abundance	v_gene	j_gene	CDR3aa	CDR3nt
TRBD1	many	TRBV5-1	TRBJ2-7	CASSLRTGDEQYF	TGCGCCAGCAGCTTGCGGACAGGAGACGAGCAGTACTTC
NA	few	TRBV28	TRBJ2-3	CASSLPRDTQYF	TGTGCCAGCAGTTTACCCAGGGATACGCAGTATTTT
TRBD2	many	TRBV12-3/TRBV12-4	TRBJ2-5	CASSSLAVQETQYF	TGTGCCAGCAGTTCTCTAGCGGTCCAAGAGACCCAGTACTTC
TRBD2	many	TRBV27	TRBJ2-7	CASSPIIAGTYEQYF	TGTGCCAGCAGCCCAATAATAGCGGGAACCTACGAGCAGTACTTC
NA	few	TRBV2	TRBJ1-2	CASSDPDPIYGYTF	TGTGCCAGCAGCGATCCGGACCCCATATATGGCTACACCTTC
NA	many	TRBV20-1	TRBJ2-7	CSAANYEQYF	TGCAGTGCTGCTAACTACGAGCAGTACTTC
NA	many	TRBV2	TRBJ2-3	CASSEDHTLALRGDTQYF	TGTGCCAGCAGTGAAGATCATACTCTAGCGCTACGGGGAGATACGCAGTATTTT
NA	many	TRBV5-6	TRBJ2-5	CASSYGLNKETQYF	TGTGCCAGCAGCTACGGACTAAACAAAGAGACCCAGTACTTC
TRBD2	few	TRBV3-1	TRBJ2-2	CASSPRAGVVTGELFF	TGTGCCAGCAGCCCCAGGGCGGGAGTAGTCACCGGGGAGCTGTTTTTT
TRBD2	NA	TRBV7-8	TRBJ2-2	CASSLAILASGSGTGELFF	TGTGCCAGCAGCTTAGCGATCTTGGCTAGCGGGAGTGGGACCGGGGAGCTGTTTTTT
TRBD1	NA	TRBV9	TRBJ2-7	CASSVTGAEQYF	TGTGCCAGCAGCGTGACAGGGGCCGAGCAGTACTTC
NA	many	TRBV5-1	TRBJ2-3	CASSLQIRTDTQYF	TGCGCCAGCAGCTTACAGATTCGCACAGATACGCAGTATTTT
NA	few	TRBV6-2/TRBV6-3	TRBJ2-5	CASSYPGDQYF	TGTGCCAGCAGTTATCCGGGGGACCAGTACTTC
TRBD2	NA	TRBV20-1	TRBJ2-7	CSASGLADFYEQYF	TGCAGTGCTAGTGGTCTAGCGGACTTCTACGAGCAGTACTTC
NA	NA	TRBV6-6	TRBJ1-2	CASSYSPGYGYTF	TGTGCCAGCAGTTACTCGCCAGGGTATGGCTACACCTTC
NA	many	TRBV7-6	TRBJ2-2	CASSVGRGSGTGELFF	TGTGCCAGCAGCGTAGGTCGTGGTTCGGGCACCGGGGAGCTGTTTTTT
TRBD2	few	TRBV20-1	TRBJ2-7	CSAVLAGVNEQYF	TGCAGTGCTGTTCTAGCGGGAGTAAACGAGCAGTACTTC
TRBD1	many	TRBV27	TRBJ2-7	CASSFRDSHRQTYEQYF	TGTGCCAGCAGTTTCCGGGACAGCCACCGCCAGACCTACGAGCAGTACTTC
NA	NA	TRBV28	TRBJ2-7	CASNPGSPGSYEQYF	TGTGCCAGCAACCCAGGGTCCCCCGGGTCCTACGAGCAGTACTTC
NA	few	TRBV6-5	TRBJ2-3	CASSYQGTDTQYF	TGTGCCAGCAGTTACCAGGGCACAGATACGCAGTATTTT
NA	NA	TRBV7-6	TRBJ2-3	CVSSLEAGLDTQYF	TGTGTCAGCAGCTTAGAGGCTGGGCTGGATACGCAGTATTTT
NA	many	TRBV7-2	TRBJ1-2	CASTQQVTYGYTF	TGTGCCAGCACCCAACAGGTTACCTATGGCTACACCTTC
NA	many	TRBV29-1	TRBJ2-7	CSVGGFGYEQYF	TGCAGCGTTGGAGGTTTCGGGTACGAGCAGTACTTC
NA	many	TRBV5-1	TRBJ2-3	CASSLETDTQYF	TGCGCCAGCAGCTTGGAAACAGATACGCAGTATTTT
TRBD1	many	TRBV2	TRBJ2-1	CASSKDRGPLNEQFF	TGTGCCAGCAGTAAGGACAGGGGGCCCCTCAATGAGCAGTTCTTC
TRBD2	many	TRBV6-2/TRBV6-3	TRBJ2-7	CASSYKGPTTSGRTKKTYEQYF	TGTGCCAGCAGTTACAAAGGTCCCACGACTAGCGGGAGAACCAAAAAAACCTACGAGCAGTACTTC
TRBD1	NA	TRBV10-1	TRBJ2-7	CARGGGYEQYF	TGCGCCAGAGGGGGCGGATACGAGCAGTACTTC
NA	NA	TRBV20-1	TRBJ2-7	CSARDVGSSYEQYF	TGCAGTGCTAGAGACGTGGGGTCCTCCTACGAGCAGTACTTC
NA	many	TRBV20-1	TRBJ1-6	CSARDLAQSSPLHF	TGCAGTGCTAGAGACCTAGCCCAGAGTTCACCCCTCCACTTT
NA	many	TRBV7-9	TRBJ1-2	CASSLMTGPYGYTF	TGTGCCAGCAGCTTAATGACGGGACCCTATGGCTACACCTTC
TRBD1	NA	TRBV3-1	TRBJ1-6	CASRTGQNSPLHF	TGTGCCAGCAGAACGGGACAGAATTCACCCCTCCACTTT
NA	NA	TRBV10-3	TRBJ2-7	CAIRGQYEQYF	TGTGCCATCAGGGGCCAATACGAGCAGTACTTC
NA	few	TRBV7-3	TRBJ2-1	CASSPTEAGEGVSSYNEQFF	TGTGCCAGCAGCCCCACAGAGGCGGGAGAGGGGGTTTCCTCCTACAATGAGCAGTTCTTC
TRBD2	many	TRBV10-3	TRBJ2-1	CAIRGLAGDGRDEQFF	TGTGCCATCAGGGGACTAGCGGGAGATGGCCGGGATGAGCAGTTCTTC
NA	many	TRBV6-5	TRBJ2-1	CASSYNEPYNEQFF	TGTGCCAGCAGTTACAACGAGCCCTACAATGAGCAGTTCTTC
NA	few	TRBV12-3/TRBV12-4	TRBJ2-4	CASSLEVAKNIQYF	TGTGCCAGCAGTTTGGAGGTAGCCAAAAACATTCAGTACTTC
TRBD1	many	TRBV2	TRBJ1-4	CASSYTDREVEKLFF	TGTGCCAGCAGTTACACCGACAGGGAGGTTGAAAAACTGTTTTTT
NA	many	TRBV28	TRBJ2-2	CASSFGKGGELFF	TGTGCCAGCAGTTTCGGCAAAGGCGGGGAGCTGTTTTTT
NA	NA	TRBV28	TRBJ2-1	CASRRDSTFLNEQFF	TGTGCCAGCAGGCGGGACTCCACCTTTTTGAATGAGCAGTTCTTC
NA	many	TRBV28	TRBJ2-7	CASSRETTYEQYF	TGTGCCAGCAGTCGGGAGACTACCTACGAGCAGTACTTC
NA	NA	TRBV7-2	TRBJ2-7	CASSLGQATYEQYF	TGTGCCAGCAGCTTAGGGCAGGCTACCTACGAGCAGTACTTC